Listed below are T cell receptor beta chains from one sample, sequenced in a study of blood T cells in healthy people across ages. TCRdb redid the calling of the 5' RACE reads with MiXCR, one entry per CDR3 protein. The sample includes 600,000 to 1,000,000 distinct CDR3 sequences, approximately 25% seen only once; the top ten take more than 3%. This sample also belongs to another study, concerning T cells of mothers and their children.

Sequencing was performed on blood. The receptors here all came from a boy aged 5-17 years in good health. CDR3s include the opening cysteine and the closing phenylalanine or tryptophan. Each record gives: clone size, J gene, V gene, D gene, CDR3 DNA, CDR3 protein. The D gene is left open where the match is weak. Size values are once, few and many counts, or a class for expanded clones, and some rows have none.

few TRBJ2-2 TRBV20-1 - TGCAGTGCCTCACAGACCGGGGAGCTGTTTTTT CSASQTGELFF
few TRBJ2-7 TRBV2 TRBD2 TGTGCCAGCAGTGAACGGCTAGCGGCTACGAAGCAGTACTTC CASSERLAATKQYF
many TRBJ2-7 TRBV5-1 TRBD1 TGCGCCAGCAGCTCATTACCGGGACAGGGCTACGAGCAGTACTTC CASSSLPGQGYEQYF
few TRBJ2-5 TRBV5-1 TRBD2 TGCGCCAGCAGCTACGGACTAGGAGAGACCCAGTACTTC CASSYGLGETQYF
- TRBJ2-4 TRBV20-1 TRBD2 TGCAGTGCTAGGTCTGGACTAGCGGGTACCGGGGACATTCAGTACTTC CSARSGLAGTGDIQYF
- TRBJ1-2 TRBV4-1 TRBD1 TGCGCCAGCAGCAGTAACAGGGGGATATATGGCTACACCTTC CASSSNRGIYGYTF
- TRBJ2-7 TRBV29-1 - TGCAGCGTGTGGGGGACGGGGACCTACGAGCAGTACTTC CSVWGTGTYEQYF
- TRBJ1-1 TRBV29-1 - TGCAGCGTGGTTAAGAGGACCGCTTTTAACACTGAAGCTTTCTTT CSVVKRTAFNTEAFF
few TRBJ2-7 TRBV27 TRBD1 TGTGCCAGCAGTTTATCCGGGACAGGCGAGCAGTACTTC CASSLSGTGEQYF
few TRBJ2-7 TRBV2 - TGTGCCAGCAGGGGGGAACCAACCTACGAGCAGTACTTC CASRGEPTYEQYF
- TRBJ1-4 TRBV27 - TGTGCCAGCAGTCCAAGGGTTGGGGAAAAACTGTTTTTT CASSPRVGEKLFF
few TRBJ2-7 TRBV30 - TGTGCCTGGAGTTCCACCCGGGACTTACCCTACGAGCAGTACTTC CAWSSTRDLPYEQYF
- TRBJ2-7 TRBV4-1 TRBD2 TGCGCCAGCAGCCAAGATCAGGACGGTAGCGGGAGGAGCCACGAGCAGTACTTC CASSQDQDGSGRSHEQYF
- TRBJ2-7 TRBV7-8 TRBD1 TGTGCCAGCAGCCCGGACAGGGTGGTAGGTTACGAGCAGTACTTC CASSPDRVVGYEQYF
- TRBJ1-2 TRBV29-1 TRBD1 TGCAGCGCGGGGGGACAGAACTATGGCTACACCTTC CSAGGQNYGYTF
- TRBJ2-4 TRBV20-1 - TGCAGTGCCCAGAGGAATTCAAACATTCAGTACTTC CSAQRNSNIQYF
once TRBJ2-4 TRBV5-1 - TGCGCCAGCAGCTGGGGAGGTGACGCCAAAGACATTCAGTACTTC CASSWGGDAKDIQYF
- TRBJ2-7 TRBV20-1 TRBD2 TGCAGTGCTACCGGGACTACCCACTACGAGCAGTACTTC CSATGTTHYEQYF
few TRBJ2-5 TRBV2 TRBD1 TGTGCCGTCGGACAGGGGGTAATGAGAGGGTTCTTC CAVGQGVMRGFF
few TRBJ1-1 TRBV29-1 - TGCAGCGTTGGGGGGGACTCTGAAGCTTTCTTT CSVGGDSEAFF
- TRBJ2-7 TRBV27 - TGTGCCAGCTCCTGGGGCAGGGGCGGCGAGCAGTACTTC CASSWGRGGEQYF
- TRBJ2-7 TRBV14 - TGTGCCAGCAGCCAGGGGCGGCGGCAGTACTTC CASSQGRRQYF
few TRBJ2-3 TRBV27 TRBD2 TGTGCCAGCATCCATCTTGGCGGGGGGCAGCTCAGAGGAGATACGCAGTATTTT CASIHLGGGQLRGDTQYF
- TRBJ1-2 TRBV6-6 - TGTGCCAGCAGTTACTCGAGAGACATGAACTATGGCTACACCTTC CASSYSRDMNYGYTF
few TRBJ2-7 TRBV9 - TGTGCCAGCAGCCCTGATCGGGGCGAGCAGTACTTC CASSPDRGEQYF
few TRBJ2-5 TRBV12-3/TRBV12-4 - TGTGCCAGCACCTACTTGCCCGGGGAAGAGACCCAGTACTTC CASTYLPGEETQYF
- TRBJ2-7 TRBV7-9 TRBD1 TGTGCCAGCAGTATTAGACAGGGTGGGGGCTACGAGCAGTACTTC CASSIRQGGGYEQYF
few TRBJ1-1 TRBV6-1 - TGTGCCAGCAGTGATCACCCCGGACGGAACACTGAAGCTTTCTTT CASSDHPGRNTEAFF
- TRBJ2-3 TRBV4-1 TRBD2 TGCGCCAGCAGCCAATTAGTAGGACTAGCGGGAGATACGCAGTATTTT CASSQLVGLAGDTQYF
- TRBJ1-1 TRBV10-3 - TGTGCCACCGCGTACTCCCCAGACCAAGGGGCTGAAGCTTTCTTT CATAYSPDQGAEAFF
- TRBJ2-7 TRBV6-5 TRBD2 TGTGCCAGCAGTTACTCGAGCGGGGGTTACGAGCAGTACTTC CASSYSSGGYEQYF
- TRBJ2-3 TRBV15 - TGTGCCACCAGCAGGGACGGTGACGAATCTAGCACAGATACGCAGTATTTT CATSRDGDESSTDTQYF
- TRBJ2-3 TRBV20-1 - TGCAGTGCTAGAGACAAACAAGAATGGGGCACAGATACGCAGTATTTT CSARDKQEWGTDTQYF
few TRBJ2-1 TRBV12-3/TRBV12-4 - TGTGCCAGCAGTTTATACTATGGATACAATGAGCAGTTCTTC CASSLYYGYNEQFF
- TRBJ1-1 TRBV4-3 - TGCGCCAGCAGCCACATAACAGGTTCCATGAACACTGAAGCTTTCTTT CASSHITGSMNTEAFF
- TRBJ2-4 TRBV7-2 TRBD2 TGTGCCAGCAGCCACCCCCAGCGGGAGTACGGAAACATTCAGTACTTC CASSHPQREYGNIQYF
- TRBJ2-7 TRBV25-1 - TGTGCCAGCAGTGGCCTGGGGCCAAGCATCTACGAGCAGTACTTC CASSGLGPSIYEQYF
- TRBJ2-2 TRBV27 TRBD1 TGTGCCAGCAGTTTCAGGGGGAGGAACACCGGGGAGCTGTTTTTT CASSFRGRNTGELFF
few TRBJ1-6 TRBV5-6 - TGTGCCAGCAGCTTGGTACAGGCCAATAATTCACCCCTCCACTTT CASSLVQANNSPLHF
- TRBJ2-1 TRBV20-1 TRBD2 TGCAGTGCCGTCGGGCTAGCGGGATACGATGAGCAGTTCTTC CSAVGLAGYDEQFF